This entry describes one T cell receptor beta chain. Trimming cost V 6 bases and J 7 bases; bases outside gene matches: 9. The CDR3 contains 15 residues. Germline assignment: CDR1 MNHEY and CDR2 SVGAGI. These data belong to a study of blood T cell repertoires in COVID-19. Study in general: Some COVID-19 samples were acute and others convalescent; all came from the United States, Italy and Spain. PBMCs, B-cell-depleted T cells, or T cells were the source of the cDNA or gDNA that made up the material.

Authors' analysis steps: Estimation of nucleated cell counts relied on the amplification of reference gene primers. Generated by immunoSEQ multiplex PCR, the TCRdb table keeps only in-frame clones and is missing some. Clone size and the V and J calls come from that table; the DNA yielded D and trimming. The table shows approximately 94,000 clones, with under 85% occurring only once. The V gene is TRBV6-5, the J gene TRBJ1-6, with 7 nucleotides matching TRBD1. This TCR came from a human donor in a cohort sampled during active COVID-19. Sequencing was performed on peripheral blood. The CDR3 nucleotides are TGTGCCAGCAGCCGACAGGGAATTCAAAATTCACCCCTCCACTTT. It translates to CASSRQGIQNSPLHF.